One and the same sample provided the 14 T cell receptor beta chains below, sequenced in a study of regulatory T cells in long-lasting Graves disease. To make TCR beta libraries, researchers used iRepertoire HTBI primers and Arm-PCR of CDR3 regions. TCRdb fed the multiplex PCR reads into MiXCR, producing one record per CDR3 protein. Of some 240,000 distinct CDR3 sequences listed, around a fifth are singletons. Time point defined: newly diagnosed GD, antithyroid drugs for less than 3 months. Generation of the TCR library employed RNA extracted from PBMCs. These sequences were also reported in another study, on T cells in Graves' hyperthyroidism and ophthalmopathy.

Source: peripheral blood mononuclear cells (PBMCs), taken at new diagnosis, from a patient treated with antithyroid drugs. All receptors derive from a woman aged 25 to 39 with Graves disease.

This clonotype came up many times. This sequence joins TRBV30 and TRBJ1-4; TRBD1 agrees at 7 bases. Trimming cost V 2 bases and J 0 bases; bases outside gene matches: 12. This CDR3 region has 18 residues. Looked up from germline, CDR1 is GTSNPN and CDR2 is SVGIG (reference sequence). CDR3 residues: CAWSPPPRGGPTNEKLFF. In nucleotides, the CDR3 is TGTGCCTGGAGTCCCCCTCCAAGAGGGGGCCCAACTAATGAAAAACTGTTTTTT.

With respect to this clonotype: This is likely an artifact of a read error, given a far larger clone one base away. The CDR3 sequence: CASREYSYEQYF. CDR3 sequence (DNA): TGTGCCAGCAGAGAGTACTCCTACGAGCAGTACTTC. V is TRBV6-2 or TRBV6-3 and J is TRBJ2-7, with D unclear. The germline CDR1 and CDR2 sequences are MNHEY and SVGEGT. Deletions cut 6 bases from V and 0 bases from J, with 6 bases between. This CDR3 has 12 residues.

Concerning this clonotype itself: This likely stems from a read error, as it lies one base from a far larger clone. The V gene is TRBV28, the J gene TRBJ2-7; 7 bases are a match to TRBD2. Unmatched junction bases numbered 16, after V lost 4 bases and J lost 7 bases. CDR3 length equals 16 residues. CDR1 is MDHEN and CDR2 is SYDVKM in the germline V gene. The CDR3 spells CASSSGAGFSYNEQYF. In DNA form, the CDR3 reads TGTGCCAGCAGTTCGGGAGCGGGATTCTCCTACAATGAGCAGTACTTC.

This clonotype appeared once. A much larger clone lies a single base off, so this may be a read error. This chain links TRBV3-1 with TRBJ1-3, with 10 bases matching TRBD1. Trimming took 2 bases from V and 4 from J; bases not matched to a gene: 5. Germline loops: CDR1 LGHDT, CDR2 YNNKEL (reference sequence). This CDR3 spans 16 amino acids. CDR3 nucleotides: TGTGCCAGCAGCCAACGGGACAGGGGTTGGGGAAACACCATATATTTT. Protein product: CASSQRDRGWGNTIYF.

This clonotype was seen at least ten times. The junction departs from the called germline gene at one end, perhaps through a read error. The J gene is TRBJ2-7, the V gene TRBV6-5; TRBD1 aligns across 9 bases. Germline loops: CDR1 MNHEY, CDR2 SVGAGI. The CDR3 is 12 residues long. The CDR3 sequence is CASSYAQGAPNF. CDR3 nucleotide sequence: TGTGCCAGCAGTTACGCACAGGGGGCGCCGAACTTC.

The table lists this clonotype with many counts. This chain uses TRBV9 with TRBJ1-1, with 8 bases that match TRBD1. V lost 5 bases and J lost 4; bases outside the gene matches: 10. CDR3 length equals 15 residues. Germline-derived CDR1 and CDR2 are SGDLS and YYNGEE. CDR3 loop: CASSPQGGLSTEAFF. The CDR3 nucleotides are TGTGCCAGCAGTCCACAGGGGGGCTTGAGCACTGAAGCTTTCTTT.

This clonotype was counted between two and nine times. The rearrangement links TRBV7-2 to TRBJ1-4, with TRBD1 identical over 7 bases. Looked up from germline, CDR1 is SGHTA and CDR2 is FQGNSA. Trimming removed 3 bases from V and 0 bases from J; junction bases left unmatched: 1. The CDR3 extends over 15 amino acids. The CDR3 DNA is TGTGCCAGCAGCTTTGACAGGGCAACTAATGAAAAACTGTTTTTT. This codes for CASSFDRATNEKLFF.

This clonotype was seen repeatedly, ten times or more. The chain recombines TRBV29-1 with TRBJ2-2; 9 bases align to TRBD1. Trimming cost V 0 bases and J 1 base; bases outside gene matches: 6. Germline loops: CDR1 SQVTM, CDR2 ANQGSEA. This CDR3 has 17 residues. For the CDR3, the DNA is TGCAGCGTTGAAGATTGGCCGGGACAGGGGAACACCGGGGAGCTGTTTTTT. Protein product: CSVEDWPGQGNTGELFF.

There are many counts of this clonotype. The chain combines TRBV11-3 with TRBJ2-1, with D perhaps TRBD1 or TRBD2 (5 bases each). Germline CDR1 is SGHNT and CDR2 is YENEEA. There are 14 residues in the CDR3. V was cut by 3 bases and J by 5 bases, with 11 bases left in between. The chain's CDR3 is CASSLGDGDNEQFF. In nucleotides, the CDR3 is TGTGCCAGCAGCTTGGGGGATGGAGACAATGAGCAGTTCTTC.

This clonotype was found many times. The rearrangement joins TRBV27 to TRBJ2-3; a weak D match, TRBD2 (7 bases). The CDR3 is 14 residues long. The ends were cut back, 7 bases at V and 1 base at J, with 12 bases in the middle. From germline, CDR1 is MNHEY and CDR2 SMNVEV (reference sequence). The CDR3 coding sequence is TGTGCCAGCAACGGGGGGCTGGGCACAGATACGCAGTATTTT. Its protein is CASNGGLGTDTQYF.

V gene TRBV5-6 combines with J gene TRBJ2-5; D remains unclear. Trimming removed 0 bases at V and 0 bases at J, with 6 bases between. The CDR3 consists of 14 residues. Germline CDR1 SGHDT, CDR2 YYEEEE. CDR3 sequence reads: CASSLDGYQETQYF. CDR3 DNA: TGTGCCAGCAGCTTGGACGGTTACCAAGAGACCCAGTACTTC.

This clonotype was recorded many times. V gene TRBV4-1 combines with J gene TRBJ2-1; 7 nucleotides agree with TRBD2. The germline V gene has CDR1 MGHRA and CDR2 YSYEKL. With V trimmed by 0 bases and J by 3 bases, 5 bases remained unmatched. The CDR3 is made up of 16 amino acids. CDR3 nucleotide sequence: TGCGCCAGCAGCCAAGAGAGCGGGGTAAACTACAATGAGCAGTTCTTC. This codes for CASSQESGVNYNEQFF.

The CDR3 reads CASSSKQGAAGEQFF. The CDR3 nucleotides are TGTGCCAGCAGCTCCAAACAGGGGGCGGCGGGTGAGCAGTTCTTC. This chain uses TRBV7-9 with TRBJ2-1, with 9 nucleotides matching TRBD1. With 4 bases clipped from V and 9 bases from J, the junction kept 10 bases outside the gene matches. From germline, CDR1 is SEHNR and CDR2 FQNEAQ (reference sequence). The CDR3 extends over 15 amino acids. Using reference TRBV7-9 and TRBJ2-1 for the parts outside the CDR3, the full variable domain is DTGVSQNPRHKITKRGQNVTFRCDPISEHNRLYWYRQTLGQGPEFLTYFQNEAQLEKSRLLSDRFSAERPKGSFSTLEIQRTEQGDSAMYLCASSSKQGAAGEQFFGPGTRLTVL.

This clonotype appeared many times. The genes are TRBV5-4 and TRBJ1-1; perhaps TRBD1 as D (5 bases). The CDR3 runs to 15 residues. Germline CDR1 and CDR2: SGHNT and YYREEE (reference sequence). V was clipped by 4 bases and J by 1 base, with 14 bases between them. CDR3 DNA: TGTGCCAGCAGCATTCAAGACAGAAGGAACACTGAAGCTTTCTTT. This sequence encodes CASSIQDRRNTEAFF.